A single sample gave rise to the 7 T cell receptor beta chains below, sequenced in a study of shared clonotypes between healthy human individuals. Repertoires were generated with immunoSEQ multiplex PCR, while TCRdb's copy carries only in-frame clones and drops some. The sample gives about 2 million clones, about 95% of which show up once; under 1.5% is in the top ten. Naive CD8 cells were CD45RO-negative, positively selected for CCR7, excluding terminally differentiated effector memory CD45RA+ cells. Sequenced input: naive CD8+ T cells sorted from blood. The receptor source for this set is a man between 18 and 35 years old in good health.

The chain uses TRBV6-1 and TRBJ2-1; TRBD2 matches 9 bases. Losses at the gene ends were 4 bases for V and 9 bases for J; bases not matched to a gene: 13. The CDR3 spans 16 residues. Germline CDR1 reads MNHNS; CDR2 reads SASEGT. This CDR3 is CASSVGTSPLLGEQFF. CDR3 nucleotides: TGTGCCAGCAGTGTAGGGACTAGCCCTCTGTTGGGTGAGCAGTTCTTC.

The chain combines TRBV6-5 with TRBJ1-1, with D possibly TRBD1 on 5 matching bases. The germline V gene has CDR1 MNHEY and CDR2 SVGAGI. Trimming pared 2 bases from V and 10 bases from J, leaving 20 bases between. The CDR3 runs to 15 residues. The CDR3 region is CASSYPTGVAGVAFF. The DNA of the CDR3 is TGTGCCAGCAGTTACCCCACAGGTGTCGCCGGCGTAGCTTTCTTT.

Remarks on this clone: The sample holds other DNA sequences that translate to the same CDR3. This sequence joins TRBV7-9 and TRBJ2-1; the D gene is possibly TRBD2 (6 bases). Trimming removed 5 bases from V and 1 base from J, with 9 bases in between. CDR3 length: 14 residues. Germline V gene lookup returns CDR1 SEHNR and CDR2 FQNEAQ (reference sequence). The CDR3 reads CASSPRGSYNEQFF. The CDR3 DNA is TGTGCCAGCAGCCCCCGGGGGTCCTACAATGAGCAGTTCTTC.

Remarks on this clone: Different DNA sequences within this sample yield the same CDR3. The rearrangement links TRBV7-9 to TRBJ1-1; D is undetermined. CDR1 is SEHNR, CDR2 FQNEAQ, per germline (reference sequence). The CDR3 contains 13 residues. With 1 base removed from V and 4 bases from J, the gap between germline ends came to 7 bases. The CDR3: CASSLVGVTEAFF. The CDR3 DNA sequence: TGTGCCAGCAGCTTAGTTGGAGTCACTGAAGCTTTCTTT. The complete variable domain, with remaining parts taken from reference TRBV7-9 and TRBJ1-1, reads DTGVSQNPRHKITKRGQNVTFRCDPISEHNRLYWYRQTLGQGPEFLTYFQNEAQLEKSRLLSDRFSAERPKGSFSTLEIQRTEQGDSAMYLCASSLVGVTEAFFGQGTRLTVV.

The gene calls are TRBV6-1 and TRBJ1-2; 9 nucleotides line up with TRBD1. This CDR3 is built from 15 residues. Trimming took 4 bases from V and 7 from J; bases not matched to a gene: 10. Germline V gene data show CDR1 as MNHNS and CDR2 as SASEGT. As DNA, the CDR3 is TGTGCCAGCAGTGTTACCCGGGACAGGGTTTTTGGCTACACCTTC. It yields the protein CASSVTRDRVFGYTF.

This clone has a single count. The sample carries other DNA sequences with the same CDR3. CDR3 nucleotide sequence: TGTGCCAGCAGTGAAGCAGGCGGAGCGCCCTACGAGCAGTACTTC. Its protein is CASSEAGGAPYEQYF. The chain uses TRBV6-1 and TRBJ2-7, with D unclear. Looked up from germline, CDR1 is MNHNS and CDR2 is SASEGT. Trimming removed 0 bases from V and 2 bases from J, with 11 bases in between. The CDR3 loop spans 15 amino acids.

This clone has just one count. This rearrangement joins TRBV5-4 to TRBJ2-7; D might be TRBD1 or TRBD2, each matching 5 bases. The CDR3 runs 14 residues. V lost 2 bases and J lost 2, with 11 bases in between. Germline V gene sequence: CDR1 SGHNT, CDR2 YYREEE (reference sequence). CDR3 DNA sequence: TGTGCCAGCAGCTTCGGGGTGGGGGCCTACGAGCAGTACTTC. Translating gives CASSFGVGAYEQYF.